A selection of T cell receptor beta chains follows, all from one sample in a study of T-cell reconstitution after alpha-beta-depleted transplantation in children. TCRdb re-analysed the PCR reads in MiXCR, keeping a single row per CDR3 protein. The data hold approximately 220,000 distinct CDR3 sequences, with approximately 17% observed a single time. This material consisted of PBMCs, mostly from graft donor cells, taken 360 days after TCRalphabeta/CD19-depleted stem cell transplant. All receptors come from a male patient between 2 and 10 years old who had a stem cell transplant for acute lymphoblastic leukemia, so the T cells may come from the graft donor. Both conserved end residues are part of each CDR3. D genes are given only for firm matches.

>-|TRBV29-1|TRBJ2-3
CSVSKQGSTDTQYF
>-|TRBV28|TRBJ2-7
CASSTPSREQYF
>-|TRBV5-6|TRBJ2-5
CASSLEAGIQETQYF
>-|TRBV28|TRBJ1-1
CASSFLPNTEAFF
>-|TRBV9|TRBJ1-1
CASSRGGDTEAFF
>-|TRBV3-1|TRBJ2-2
CASSQGNGWNTGELFF
>TRBD2|TRBV2|TRBJ2-2
CASKRTSGGNTGELFF
>TRBD2|TRBV12-3/TRBV12-4|TRBJ2-3
CASTLAGGFTDTQYF
>TRBD1|TRBV12-3/TRBV12-4|TRBJ1-1
CASGWTGVGSTEAFF
>-|TRBV28|TRBJ2-1
CASSPADRISYNEQFF
>TRBD2|TRBV5-1|TRBJ2-2
CASSLSTSGNTGELFF
>TRBD2|TRBV15|TRBJ2-1
CATRYGLGSSRQFF
>-|TRBV3-1|TRBJ2-3
CASSHLTPDTQYF
>-|TRBV24-1|TRBJ1-5
CATSGPYQPQHF